This TCR beta chain comes out of a study of regulatory T cells in long-lasting Graves disease. Turning to the study itself: Those Graves' patients who were newly diagnosed had been on antithyroid drugs under 3 months.

V shed 4 bases and J shed 5 bases, with 18 bases lying between them. CDR3 length: 15 amino acids. Germline CDR1 and CDR2: LNHDA and SQIVND (reference sequence). Study results and caveats: Persistent Graves' patients showed less TCR diversity than newly diagnosed ones.

As concerns this clonotype: What it binds is not known.

CDR3 regions were amplified by Arm-PCR using iRepertoire HTBI primers to build TCR beta libraries. From the multiplex PCR reads, TCRdb called clonotypes with MiXCR, one entry per CDR3 protein. This sample carries about 560,000 distinct CDR3 sequences, 15% to 20% of them seen once, and the ten largest clones take more than 10%. Time point: newly diagnosed GD, antithyroid drugs for less than 3 months. PBMC-derived RNA was used for the TCR library. Doctors identified Graves' disease using the American Thyroid Association guidelines. The same sample was also studied in work on T cells in Graves' hyperthyroidism and ophthalmopathy. Per that paper: Hyperthyroidism patients were newly diagnosed, had disease duration under 2 months, and were aged 18 to 65 years.

This TCR derives from a man aged 18 to 29 with Graves disease. The specimen comprised peripheral blood mononuclear cells (PBMCs), sampled at new diagnosis, from a patient treated with antithyroid drugs. This chain links TRBV19 with TRBJ2-7; D unclear. The DNA for the CDR3 is TGTGCCAGTAGTAACCCCCGGCTGGACCCCGACGAGCAGTACTTC. This encodes CASSNPRLDPDEQYF.